This record concerns one T cell receptor beta chain sequence. Its antigen is currently unknown. The record originates from a study of T-cell memory formation after mild COVID-19. Whole-study context: TCR clusters were largely donor specific. Findings of the study overall: Memory cells collected pre-infection included some clones that later responded, suggesting cross-reactive memory joined. Second-wave clones peaking on day 37 lacked confirmed SARS-CoV-2 specificity. Contracting CD8+ clones were enriched in EMRA, CD4+ mainly in CM and EM.

A single record per CDR3 protein comes from TCRdb applying MiXCR to the 5' RACE reads. This sample yields about 340,000 distinct CDR3 sequences, of which 15% are seen a single time; approximately 20% belongs to the top ten. Germline lookup yields CDR1 SQVTM and CDR2 ANQGSEA. V lost 4 bases, J lost 5 bases, and 21 bases lay in between. The CDR3 is made up of 16 amino acids. The V gene is TRBV29-1, the J gene TRBJ2-1, with a weak D call TRBD2 (6 bases). The source material was PBMCs or a T cell subset sorted from them (not recorded which). The TCR originated in a man aged 18-30 years who had mild COVID-19 (a few samples of this study predate the infection). Cell type and time point are not known. The chain's CDR3 is CSVVVTRRPLDNEQFF. The CDR3 bases are TGCAGCGTTGTAGTGACTAGACGCCCCCTTGACAATGAGCAGTTCTTC.